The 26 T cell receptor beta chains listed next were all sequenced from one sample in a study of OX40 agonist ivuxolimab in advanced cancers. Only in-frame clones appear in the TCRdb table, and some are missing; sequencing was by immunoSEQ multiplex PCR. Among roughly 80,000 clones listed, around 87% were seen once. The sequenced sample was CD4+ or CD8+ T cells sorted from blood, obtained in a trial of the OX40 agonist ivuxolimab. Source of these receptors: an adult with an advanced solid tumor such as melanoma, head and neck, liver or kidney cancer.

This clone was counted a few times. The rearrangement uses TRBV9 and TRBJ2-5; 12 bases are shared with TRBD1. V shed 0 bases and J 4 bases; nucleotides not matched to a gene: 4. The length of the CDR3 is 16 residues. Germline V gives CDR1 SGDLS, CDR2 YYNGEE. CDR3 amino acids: CASSVVGQGAGETQYF. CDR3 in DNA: TGTGCCAGCAGCGTAGTGGGACAGGGGGCCGGAGAGACCCAGTACTTC.

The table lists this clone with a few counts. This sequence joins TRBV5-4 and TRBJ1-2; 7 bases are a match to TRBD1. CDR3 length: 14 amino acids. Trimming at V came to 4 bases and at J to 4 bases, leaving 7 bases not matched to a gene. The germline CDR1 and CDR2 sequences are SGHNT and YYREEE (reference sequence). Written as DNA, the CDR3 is TGTGCCAGCAGCCCAGAGGGGGCAGGCTATGGCTACACCTTC. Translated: CASSPEGAGYGYTF.

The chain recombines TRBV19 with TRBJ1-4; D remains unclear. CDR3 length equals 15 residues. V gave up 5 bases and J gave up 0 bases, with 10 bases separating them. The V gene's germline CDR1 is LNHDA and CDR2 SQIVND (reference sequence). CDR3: CASSSSGATNEKLFF. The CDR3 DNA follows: TGTGCCAGTAGTTCTTCAGGAGCAACTAATGAAAAACTGTTTTTT. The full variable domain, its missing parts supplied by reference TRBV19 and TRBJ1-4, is DGGITQSPKYLFRKEGQNVTLSCEQNLNHDAMYWYRQDPGQGLRLIYYSQIVNDFQKGDIAEGYSVSREKKESFPLTVTSAQKNPTAFYLCASSSSGATNEKLFFGSGTQLSVL.

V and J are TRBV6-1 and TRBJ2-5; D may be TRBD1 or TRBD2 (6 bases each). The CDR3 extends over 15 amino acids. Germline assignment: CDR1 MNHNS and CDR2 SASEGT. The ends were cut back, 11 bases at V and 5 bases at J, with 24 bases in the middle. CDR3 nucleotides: TGTGCCGGACAGCGTCGGGGGCATGATTGGGAGACCCAGTACTTC. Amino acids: CAGQRRGHDWETQYF.

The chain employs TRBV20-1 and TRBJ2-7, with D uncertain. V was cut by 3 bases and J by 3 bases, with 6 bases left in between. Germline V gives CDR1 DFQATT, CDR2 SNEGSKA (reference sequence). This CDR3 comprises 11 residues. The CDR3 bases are TGCAGTGCTAGGGCCCACTACGAGCAGTACTTC. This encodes CSARAHYEQYF.

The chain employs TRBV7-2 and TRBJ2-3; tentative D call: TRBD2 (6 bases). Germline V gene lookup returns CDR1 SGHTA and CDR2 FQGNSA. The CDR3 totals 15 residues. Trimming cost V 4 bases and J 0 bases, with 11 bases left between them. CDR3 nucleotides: TGTGCCAGCAGCTCGGACTACCTAAGCACAGATACGCAGTATTTT. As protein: CASSSDYLSTDTQYF.

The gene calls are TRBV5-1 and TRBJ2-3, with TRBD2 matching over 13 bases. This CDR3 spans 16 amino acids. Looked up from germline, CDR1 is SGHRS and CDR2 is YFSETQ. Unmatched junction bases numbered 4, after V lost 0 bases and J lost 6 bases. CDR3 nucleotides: TGCGCCAGCAGCTTGGGGGGACTAGCGGGGAGGGATACGCAGTATTTT. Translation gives CASSLGGLAGRDTQYF.

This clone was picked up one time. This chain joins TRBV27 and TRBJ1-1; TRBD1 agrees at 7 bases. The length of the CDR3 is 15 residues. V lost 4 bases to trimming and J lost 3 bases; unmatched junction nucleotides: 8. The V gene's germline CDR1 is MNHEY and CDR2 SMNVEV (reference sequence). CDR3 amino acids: CASSWGDSRDTEAFF. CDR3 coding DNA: TGTGCCAGCAGTTGGGGGGACAGTAGGGACACTGAAGCTTTCTTT.

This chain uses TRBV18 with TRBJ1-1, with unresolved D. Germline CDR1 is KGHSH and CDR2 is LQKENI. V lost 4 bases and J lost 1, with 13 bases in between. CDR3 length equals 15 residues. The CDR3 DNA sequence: TGTGCCAGCTCACAAGCGGCTCGGACGAACACTGAAGCTTTCTTT. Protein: CASSQAARTNTEAFF.

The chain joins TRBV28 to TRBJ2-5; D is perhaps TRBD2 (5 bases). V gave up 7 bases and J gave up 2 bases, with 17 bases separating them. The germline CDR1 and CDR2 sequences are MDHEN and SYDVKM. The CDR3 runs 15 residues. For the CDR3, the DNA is TGTGCCAGCATCGCGGGCTGGCTTAAACAAGAGACCCAGTACTTC. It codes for CASIAGWLKQETQYF.

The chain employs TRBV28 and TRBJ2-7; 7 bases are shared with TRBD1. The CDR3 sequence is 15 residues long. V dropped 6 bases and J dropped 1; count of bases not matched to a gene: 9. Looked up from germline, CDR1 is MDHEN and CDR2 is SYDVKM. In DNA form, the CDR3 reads TGTGCCAGCAGCCATAACGGACAGGCATCCTACGAGCAGTACTTC. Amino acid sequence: CASSHNGQASYEQYF.

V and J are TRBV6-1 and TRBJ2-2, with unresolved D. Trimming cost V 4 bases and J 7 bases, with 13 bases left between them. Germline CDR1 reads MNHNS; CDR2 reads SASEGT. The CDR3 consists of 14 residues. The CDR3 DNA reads TGTGCCAGCAGTGGCACAGAGGCTATCGGGGAGCTGTTTTTT. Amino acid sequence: CASSGTEAIGELFF.

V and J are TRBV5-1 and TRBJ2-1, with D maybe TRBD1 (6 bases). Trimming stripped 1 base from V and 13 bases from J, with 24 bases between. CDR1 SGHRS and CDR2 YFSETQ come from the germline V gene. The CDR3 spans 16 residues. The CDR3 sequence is CASSLRGQSFEFGQFF. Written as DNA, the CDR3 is TGCGCCAGCAGCTTGAGGGGACAATCCTTCGAATTTGGCCAGTTCTTC.

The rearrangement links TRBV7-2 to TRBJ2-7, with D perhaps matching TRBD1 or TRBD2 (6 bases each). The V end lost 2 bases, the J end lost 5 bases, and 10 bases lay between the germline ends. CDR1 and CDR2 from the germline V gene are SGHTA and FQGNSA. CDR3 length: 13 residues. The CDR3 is CASSLNREDEQYV. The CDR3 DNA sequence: TGTGCCAGCAGCTTAAACAGGGAGGACGAGCAGTACGTC.

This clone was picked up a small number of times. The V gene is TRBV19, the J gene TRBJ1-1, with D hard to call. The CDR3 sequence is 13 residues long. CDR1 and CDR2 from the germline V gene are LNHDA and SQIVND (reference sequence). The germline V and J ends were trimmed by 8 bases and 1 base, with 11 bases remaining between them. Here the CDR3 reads CASRNGQNTEAFF. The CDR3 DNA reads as TGTGCCAGTCGCAATGGGCAGAACACTGAAGCTTTCTTT.

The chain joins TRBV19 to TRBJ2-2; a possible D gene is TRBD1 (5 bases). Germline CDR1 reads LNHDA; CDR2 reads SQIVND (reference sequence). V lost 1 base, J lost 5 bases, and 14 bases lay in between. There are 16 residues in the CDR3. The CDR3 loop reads CASSIGWGRLTGELFF. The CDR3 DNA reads TGTGCCAGTAGTATAGGCTGGGGCAGGTTGACCGGGGAGCTGTTTTTT.

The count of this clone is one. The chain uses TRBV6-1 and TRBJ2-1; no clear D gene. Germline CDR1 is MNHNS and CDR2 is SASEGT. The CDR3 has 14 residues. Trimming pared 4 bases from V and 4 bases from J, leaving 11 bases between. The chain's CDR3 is CASSGQTLYNEQFF. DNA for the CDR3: TGTGCCAGCAGTGGTCAGACACTTTACAATGAGCAGTTCTTC.

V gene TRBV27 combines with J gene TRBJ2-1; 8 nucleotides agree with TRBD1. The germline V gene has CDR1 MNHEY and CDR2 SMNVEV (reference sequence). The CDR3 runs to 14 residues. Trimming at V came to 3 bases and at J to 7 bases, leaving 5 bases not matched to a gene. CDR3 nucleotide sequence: TGTGCCAGCAGTTTCGACAGGGGCCCAAATGAGCAGTTCTTC. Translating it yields CASSFDRGPNEQFF.

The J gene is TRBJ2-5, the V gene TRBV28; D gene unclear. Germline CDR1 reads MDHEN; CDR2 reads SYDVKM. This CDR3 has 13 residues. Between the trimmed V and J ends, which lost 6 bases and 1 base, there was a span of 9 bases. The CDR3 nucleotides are TGTGCCAGCAGCGCGAATCCCCAAGAGACCCAGTACTTC. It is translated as CASSANPQETQYF. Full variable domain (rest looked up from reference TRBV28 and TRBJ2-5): DVKVTQSSRYLVKRTGEKVFLECVQDMDHENMFWYRQDPGLGLRLIYFSYDVKMKEKGDIPEGYSVSREKKERFSLILESASTNQTSMYLCASSANPQETQYFGPGTRLLVL.

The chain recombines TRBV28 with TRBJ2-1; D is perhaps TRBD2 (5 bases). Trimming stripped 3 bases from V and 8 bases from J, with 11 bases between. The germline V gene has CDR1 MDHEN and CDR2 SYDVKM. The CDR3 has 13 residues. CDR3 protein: CASSFRDRDEQFF. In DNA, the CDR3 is TGTGCCAGCAGTTTTCGGGATCGGGATGAGCAGTTCTTC.

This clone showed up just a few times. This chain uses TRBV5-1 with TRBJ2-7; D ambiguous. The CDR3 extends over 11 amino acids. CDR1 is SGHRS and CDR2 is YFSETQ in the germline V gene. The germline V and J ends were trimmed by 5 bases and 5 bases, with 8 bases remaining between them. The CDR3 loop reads CASSTRDEQYF. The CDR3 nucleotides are TGCGCCAGCAGTACGAGAGACGAGCAGTACTTC.

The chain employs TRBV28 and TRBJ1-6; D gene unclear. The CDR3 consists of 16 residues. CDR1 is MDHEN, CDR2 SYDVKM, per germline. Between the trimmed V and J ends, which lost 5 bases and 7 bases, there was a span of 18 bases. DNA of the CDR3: TGTGCCAGCAGTCCCTCTCCCGGGTGGGCGAATTCACCCCTCCACTTT. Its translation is CASSPSPGWANSPLHF.

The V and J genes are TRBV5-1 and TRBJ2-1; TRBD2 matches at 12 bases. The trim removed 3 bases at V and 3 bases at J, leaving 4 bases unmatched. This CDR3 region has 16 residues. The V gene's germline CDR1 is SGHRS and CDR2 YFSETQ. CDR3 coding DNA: TGCGCCAGCAGCTCTTTACTAGCGGGGGGCTACAATGAGCAGTTCTTC. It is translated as CASSSLLAGGYNEQFF.

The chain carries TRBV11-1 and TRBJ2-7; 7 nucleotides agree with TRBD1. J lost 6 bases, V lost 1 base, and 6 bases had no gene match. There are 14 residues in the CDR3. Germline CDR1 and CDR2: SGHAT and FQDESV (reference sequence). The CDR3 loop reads CASSLDDRALEQYF. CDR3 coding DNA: TGTGCCAGCAGCTTAGACGACAGGGCTCTCGAGCAGTACTTC.

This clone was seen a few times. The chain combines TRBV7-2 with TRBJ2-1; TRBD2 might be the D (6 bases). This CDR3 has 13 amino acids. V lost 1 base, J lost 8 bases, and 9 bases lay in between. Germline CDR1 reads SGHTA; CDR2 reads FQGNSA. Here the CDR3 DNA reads TGTGCCAGCAGCTTAGGGAGGAGGGATGAGCAGTTCTTC. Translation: CASSLGRRDEQFF.

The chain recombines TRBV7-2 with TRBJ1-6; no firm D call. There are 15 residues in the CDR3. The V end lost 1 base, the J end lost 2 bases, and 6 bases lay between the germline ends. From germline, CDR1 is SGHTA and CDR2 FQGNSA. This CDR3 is CASSLGTPYNSPLHF. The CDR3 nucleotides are TGTGCCAGCAGCTTAGGAACACCCTATAATTCACCCCTCCACTTT.